One sample yielded the 15 T cell receptor beta chains listed below, sequenced in a study of shared clonotypes between healthy human individuals. The method was immunoSEQ multiplex PCR; TCRdb's version includes in-frame clones alone and lacks a portion of them. This table holds about 2.4 million clones, more than 85% found once. The material sequenced was naive CD4+ T cells from PBMCs. Subset noted: CD45RA+ positively selected. These TCRs come from a man between 18 and 35 years old in good health. Some clones in this sample may be carry-over from other donors' samples.

The V call is TRBV28, the J call TRBJ2-7; no firm D call. V dropped 4 bases and J dropped 7 bases, with 11 bases sitting between them. This CDR3 has 12 amino acids. The germline gives CDR1 MDHEN, CDR2 SYDVKM. The CDR3 coding sequence is TGTGCCAGCAGTTCCTACACGACGGAGCAGTACTTC. Its translation: CASSSYTTEQYF.

CDR3 protein: CASAGRIDGYNEQFF. The CDR3, as DNA: TGTGCCAGCGCCGGACGGATAGATGGCTACAATGAGCAGTTCTTC. The genes are TRBV6-1 and TRBJ2-1; D not certain. Per germline, CDR1 MNHNS and CDR2 SASEGT. Trimming shortened V by 8 bases and J by 3 bases, and 17 bases separated the two germline ends. The CDR3 is 15 amino acids.

As to this clone: The sample holds other DNA sequences that translate to the same CDR3. This chain joins TRBV7-2 and TRBJ1-2; D remains unclear. This CDR3 spans 12 amino acids. Germline-derived CDR1 and CDR2 are SGHTA and FQGNSA. The germline V and J ends were trimmed by 1 base and 4 bases, with 4 bases remaining between them. The CDR3: CASSLDGYGYTF. DNA for the CDR3: TGTGCCAGCAGCTTAGACGGCTATGGCTACACCTTC.

V and J are TRBV5-1 and TRBJ1-2; tentative D call: TRBD1 (6 bases). Looked up from germline, CDR1 is SGHRS and CDR2 is YFSETQ. V was trimmed by 5 bases and J by 4 bases, leaving 15 bases between them. The CDR3 runs to 14 residues. The CDR3 DNA reads TGCGCCAGCAGTTATTATGGGGGCCGCTATGGCTACACCTTC. Its translation is CASSYYGGRYGYTF.

The rearrangement joins TRBV19 to TRBJ1-6, with D possibly TRBD1 on 5 matching bases. CDR3 length equals 14 residues. Trimming shortened V by 3 bases and J by 6 bases, and 9 bases separated the two germline ends. Per the germline V gene, CDR1 is LNHDA and CDR2 is SQIVND (reference sequence). In DNA, the CDR3 is TGTGCCAGTAGTATTGGGGGAGTTAATTCACCCCTCCACTTT. Its translation: CASSIGGVNSPLHF.

The CDR3 coding sequence is TGTGCCAGCAGTTACGCGAAGGGTCTGGAAGCTTTCTTT. Its protein is CASSYAKGLEAFF. The V call is TRBV6-5, the J call TRBJ1-1; D is ambiguous. This CDR3 has 13 amino acids. The germline V and J ends were trimmed by 2 bases and 8 bases, with 12 bases remaining between them. Germline V CDR1 and CDR2: MNHEY, SVGAGI.

The chain links TRBV29-1 to TRBJ1-2; D remains ambiguous. Per germline, CDR1 SQVTM and CDR2 ANQGSEA. Trimming pared 4 bases from V and 2 bases from J, leaving 11 bases between. This CDR3 is built from 13 residues. The CDR3 spells CSVAPIYNYGYTF. The DNA of the CDR3 is TGCAGCGTTGCCCCCATTTACAACTATGGCTACACCTTC.

Details on this clone: Within the sample, other DNA sequences also encode this same CDR3. V usage is TRBV27 and J usage is TRBJ2-5; D remains ambiguous. In germline, CDR1 is MNHEY, CDR2 SMNVEV (reference sequence). The CDR3 loop spans 11 amino acids. The V end lost 8 bases, the J end lost 1 base, and 5 bases lay between the germline ends. The CDR3 protein is CASSFQETQYF. The CDR3 DNA sequence: TGTGCCAGCTCATTCCAAGAGACCCAGTACTTC.

This clone was seen once. The chain is built from TRBV7-9 and TRBJ2-7; D remains ambiguous. The CDR3 sequence is 14 residues long. With 3 bases removed from V and 2 bases from J, the gap between germline ends came to 11 bases. Germline CDR1 is SEHNR and CDR2 is FQNEAQ (reference sequence). DNA for the CDR3: TGTGCCAGCAGCTTCCGCCTGCGTCCCTACGAGCAGTACTTC. It is translated as CASSFRLRPYEQYF.

V usage is TRBV7-3 and J usage is TRBJ1-2; D gene unclear. Trimming took 0 bases from V and 7 from J, leaving 12 bases between them. Per germline, CDR1 SGHTA and CDR2 FQGTGA. This CDR3 is built from 14 residues. CDR3 amino acids: CASSLTSQSGGYTF. In DNA form, the CDR3 reads TGTGCCAGCAGCTTAACGAGCCAGTCGGGTGGCTACACCTTC.

This sequence joins TRBV6-6 and TRBJ1-1; 9 positions agree with TRBD1. CDR1 and CDR2 from the germline V gene are MNHNY and SVGAGI (reference sequence). The CDR3 totals 13 residues. Trimming at V came to 5 bases and at J to 5 bases, leaving 3 bases not matched to a gene. CDR3 nucleotide sequence: TGTGCCAGCAGTACGACAGGGGGGACTGAAGCTTTCTTT. Residues: CASSTTGGTEAFF.

The chain uses TRBV9 and TRBJ2-4; weak D call: TRBD2 (6 bases). This CDR3 spans 14 amino acids. Germline values: CDR1 SGDLS, CDR2 YYNGEE. V was clipped by 3 bases and J by 8 bases, with 15 bases between them. The CDR3 here is CASSAQGTEDIQYF. CDR3 nucleotide sequence: TGTGCCAGCAGCGCCCAAGGGACTGAGGACATTCAGTACTTC.

The table lists this clone with a count of one. The CDR3: CAWSATGGWETQYF. For the CDR3, the DNA is TGTGCCTGGAGTGCTACGGGGGGGTGGGAGACCCAGTACTTC. This sequence joins TRBV30 and TRBJ2-5; 8 nucleotides align to TRBD2. The germline V gene encodes CDR1 GTSNPN and CDR2 SVGIG (reference sequence). V shed 1 base and J 5 bases; nucleotides not matched to a gene: 6. The CDR3 is 14 residues long. The complete variable domain, with remaining parts taken from reference TRBV30 and TRBJ2-5, reads SQTIHQWPATLVQPVGSPLSLECTVEGTSNPNLYWYRQAAGRGLQLLFYSVGIGQISSEVPQNLSASRPQDRQFILSSKKLLLSDSGFYLCAWSATGGWETQYFGPGTRLLVL.

This clone was detected a few times. The chain links TRBV30 to TRBJ1-1; D unclear. Germline lookup yields CDR1 GTSNPN and CDR2 SVGIG (reference sequence). The CDR3 has 11 amino acids. Trimming left V 1 base short and J 11 bases short, with 11 bases between. Here the CDR3 reads CAWSATPGAFF. In nucleotides, the CDR3 is TGTGCCTGGAGTGCAACCCCGGGGGCTTTCTTT.

This sequence joins TRBV10-3 and TRBJ1-3; weak D call: TRBD1 (5 bases). The CDR3 extends over 15 amino acids. Between the trimmed V and J ends, which lost 8 bases and 6 bases, there was a span of 20 bases. Germline loops: CDR1 ENHRY, CDR2 SYGVKD. CDR3 in amino acids: CAIFDGQWALNTIYF. In DNA form, the CDR3 reads TGTGCCATCTTCGACGGACAATGGGCGTTAAACACCATATATTTT.